This TCR beta chain emerged from a study of OX40 agonist ivuxolimab in advanced cancers. As for the study in general: The drug used for patients, ivuxolimab, was an agonistic anti-OX40 (CD134) antibody. One hepatocellular carcinoma and two cutaneous melanoma patients partially responded. Study-level findings and limits: The 0.1-3.0 mg/kg partial responders had among the lowest clonal expansion. Clones of CD4+ and CD8+ blood T cells grew by week 6 at doses of 0.1 to 3.0 mg/kg.

Sequencing used immunoSEQ multiplex PCR; TCRdb keeps in-frame clones, though not all of them. This sample has about 60,000 clones, with about 87% found just once. In regard to this clone: Its target is unknown.

This CDR3 contains 16 residues. The V and J ends lost 1 base and 6 bases respectively, with 17 bases between them. Germline CDR1 reads SGHRS; CDR2 reads YFSETQ. Sequencing used CD4+ or CD8+ T cells sorted from blood, obtained in a trial of the OX40 agonist ivuxolimab. This clonotype originated in an adult with an advanced solid tumor such as melanoma, head and neck, liver or kidney cancer. The chain joins TRBV5-1 to TRBJ2-1; D unresolved. CDR3 sequence: CASSLLTGGWGNEQFF. The CDR3 region has the DNA TGCGCCAGCAGCTTGCTAACGGGTGGGTGGGGCAATGAGCAGTTCTTC.